This T cell receptor beta chain was retrieved from a study of CD8 T cells in ankylosing spondylitis. Whole-study results and caveats: Disease-linked clones bore a CD8+ phenotype and were relatively rare in peripheral blood. As reported, disease-linked clones showed significant enrichment in matched ankylosing spondylitis synovial fluid. One TCR beta motif, made up of 7 or 8 highly homologous variants, appeared characteristic of ankylosing spondylitis blood. Prior literature has documented some motif variants in synovial fluid and blood from reactive arthritis.

Ten or more counts support this clonotype. The antigen is undetermined. TCRdb reanalysed the 5' RACE reads using MiXCR and keeps one entry per CDR3 protein. The data show around 230,000 distinct CDR3 sequences, 8.6% seen once. The germline CDR1 and CDR2 sequences are MGHRA and YSYEKL. The CDR3 length is 15 residues. Trimming removed 4 bases from V and 3 bases from J; junction bases left unmatched: 5. The chain couples TRBV4-1 to TRBJ1-5, with TRBD1 identical over 8 bases. The source is a male donor with ankylosing spondylitis or in good health (not recorded which). Material: blood, either unsorted or a sorted T cell fraction (not recorded which). CDR3 DNA sequence: TGCGCCAGCAGCCTCGGACAGGGACACAATCAGCCCCAGCATTTT. It is translated as CASSLGQGHNQPQHF.